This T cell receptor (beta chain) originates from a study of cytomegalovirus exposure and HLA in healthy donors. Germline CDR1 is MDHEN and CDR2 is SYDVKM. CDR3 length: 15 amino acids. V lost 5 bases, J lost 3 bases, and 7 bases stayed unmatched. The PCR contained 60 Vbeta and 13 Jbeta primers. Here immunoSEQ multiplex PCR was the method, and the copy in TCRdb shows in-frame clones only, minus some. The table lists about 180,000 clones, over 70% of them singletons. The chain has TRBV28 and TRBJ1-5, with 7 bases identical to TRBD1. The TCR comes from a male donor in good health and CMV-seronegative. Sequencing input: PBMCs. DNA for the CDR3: TGTGCCAGCAGTCAACTGGACAGGCCCAATCAGCCCCAGCATTTT. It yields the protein CASSQLDRPNQPQHF.